The rows below give T cell receptor beta chains drawn from one sample of a study of cytomegalovirus exposure and HLA in healthy donors. Data came from immunoSEQ multiplex PCR; TCRdb stores just in-frame clones and leaves some out. The sample has more than 65,000 clones; the top ten hold under 3%. Sequencing used PBMCs. The source is a man aged 40-49 years in good health and CMV-seronegative. CDR3s include the opening cysteine and the closing phenylalanine or tryptophan. The order of the fields is D gene, V gene, J gene, CDR3 DNA, CDR3 protein. The D gene is left open where the match is weak.

D: .
V: TRBV7-3
J: TRBJ1-6
DNA: TGTGCCAGCAGCTTAACCGCGGGAAATTCACCCCTCCACTTT
CDR3: CASSLTAGNSPLHF

D: TRBD1
V: TRBV6-1
J: TRBJ2-7
DNA: TGTGCCAGCAGGGGGACGGACAGGGCCTACGAGCAGTACTTC
CDR3: CASRGTDRAYEQYF

D: TRBD2
V: TRBV9
J: TRBJ2-3
DNA: TGTGCCAGCAGCGTGATGGGACTAGCCCGCGATACGCAGTATTTT
CDR3: CASSVMGLARDTQYF

D: .
V: TRBV5-1
J: TRBJ1-1
DNA: TGCGCCAGCAGCTTGACACCCAACACTGAAGCTTTCTTT
CDR3: CASSLTPNTEAFF

D: TRBD1
V: TRBV6-1
J: TRBJ2-3
DNA: TGTGCCAGCAGCGTAGACAGGGTCCGGACAGATACGCAGTATTTT
CDR3: CASSVDRVRTDTQYF

D: .
V: TRBV5-1
J: TRBJ2-3
DNA: TGCGCCAGCAGCTTGGGGACTACTAGCACAGATACGCAGTATTTT
CDR3: CASSLGTTSTDTQYF

D: .
V: TRBV9
J: TRBJ1-6
DNA: TGTGCCAGCAGCGTAGATACAGCCTTTAATTCACCCCTCCACTTT
CDR3: CASSVDTAFNSPLHF

D: .
V: TRBV30
J: TRBJ1-4
DNA: TGTGCCTGGAGTGCCGTAGAAAAACTGTTTTTT
CDR3: CAWSAVEKLFF

D: .
V: TRBV27
J: TRBJ1-2
DNA: TGTGCCAGCAACCCGGGCGGGGGGGTGGTCGGTGGCTACACCTTC
CDR3: CASNPGGGVVGGYTF

D: .
V: TRBV19
J: TRBJ1-5
DNA: TGTGCCAGTGCGTTCGCCAGCAATCAGCCCCAGCATTTT
CDR3: CASAFASNQPQHF

D: .
V: TRBV10-3
J: TRBJ1-6
DNA: TGTGCCATCAGTGATAACTCCCGTGGAGGTAATTCACCCCTCCACTTT
CDR3: CAISDNSRGGNSPLHF

D: TRBD1
V: TRBV6-5
J: TRBJ2-7
DNA: TGTGCCAGCAGCAGAGGGACAGGGAGGCCCGAATGGCAGTACTTC
CDR3: CASSRGTGRPEWQYF

D: TRBD1
V: TRBV18
J: TRBJ2-2
DNA: TGCGCCAGCTCACCAGTCAGGGGGAGCACCGGGGAGCTGTTTTTT
CDR3: CASSPVRGSTGELFF

D: TRBD2
V: TRBV4-1
J: TRBJ2-6
DNA: TGCGCCAGCAGCCAAGATTCCGGGAGGACAAGAGGTGGTGGGGCCAACGTCCTGACTTTC
CDR3: CASSQDSGRTRGGGANVLTF